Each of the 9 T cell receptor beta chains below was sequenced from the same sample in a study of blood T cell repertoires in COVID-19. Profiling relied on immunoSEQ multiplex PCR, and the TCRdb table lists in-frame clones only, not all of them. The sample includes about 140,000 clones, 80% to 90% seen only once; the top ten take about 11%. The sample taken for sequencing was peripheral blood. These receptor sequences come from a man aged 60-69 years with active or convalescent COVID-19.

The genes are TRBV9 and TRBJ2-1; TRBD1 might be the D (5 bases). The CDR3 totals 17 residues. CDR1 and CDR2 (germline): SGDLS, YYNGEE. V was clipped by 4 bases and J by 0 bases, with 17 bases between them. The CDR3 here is CASSQRGTGVSYNEQFF. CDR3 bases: TGTGCCAGCAGCCAGAGAGGCACAGGCGTCTCCTACAATGAGCAGTTCTTC. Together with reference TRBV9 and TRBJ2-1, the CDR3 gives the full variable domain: DSGVTQTPKHLITATGQRVTLRCSPRSGDLSVYWYQQSLDQGLQFLIQYYNGEERAKGNILERFSAQQFPDLHSELNLSSLELGDSALYFCASSQRGTGVSYNEQFFGPGTRLTVL.

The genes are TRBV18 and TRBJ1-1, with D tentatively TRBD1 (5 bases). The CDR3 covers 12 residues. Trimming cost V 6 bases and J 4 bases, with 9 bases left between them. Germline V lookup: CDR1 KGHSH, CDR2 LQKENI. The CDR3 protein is CASSLQGTEAFF. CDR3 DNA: TGTGCCAGCTCCCTCCAGGGCACTGAAGCTTTCTTT.

The CDR3 sequence is CASRTGGLNEQFF. CDR3 nucleotide sequence: TGTGCCAGCAGGACGGGAGGGCTAAATGAGCAGTTCTTC. The chain has TRBV6-5 and TRBJ2-1, with 8 bases lining up with TRBD2. Germline lookup yields CDR1 MNHEY and CDR2 SVGAGI. The trim removed 6 bases at V and 7 bases at J, leaving 5 bases unmatched. The CDR3 runs to 13 residues.

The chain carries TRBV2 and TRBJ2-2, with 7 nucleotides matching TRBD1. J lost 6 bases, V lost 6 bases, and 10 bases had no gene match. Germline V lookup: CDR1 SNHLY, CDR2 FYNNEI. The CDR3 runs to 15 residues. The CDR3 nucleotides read TGTGCCAGCAGCGACGGGCCAGGGGGTTCCGGGGAGCTGTTTTTT. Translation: CASSDGPGGSGELFF.

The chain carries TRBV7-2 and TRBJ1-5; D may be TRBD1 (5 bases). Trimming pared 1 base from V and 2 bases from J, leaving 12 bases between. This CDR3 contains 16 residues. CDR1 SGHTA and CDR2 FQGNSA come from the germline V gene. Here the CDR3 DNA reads TGTGCCAGCAGCTTAGGTTCAGGGAAGGGCAATCAGCCCCAGCATTTT. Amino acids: CASSLGSGKGNQPQHF.

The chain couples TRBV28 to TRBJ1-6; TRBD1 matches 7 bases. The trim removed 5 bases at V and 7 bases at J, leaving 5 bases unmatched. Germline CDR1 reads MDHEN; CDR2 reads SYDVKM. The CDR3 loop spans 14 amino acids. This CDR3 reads CASSRTGWNSPLHF. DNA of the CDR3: TGTGCCAGCAGTCGGACAGGTTGGAATTCACCCCTCCACTTT.

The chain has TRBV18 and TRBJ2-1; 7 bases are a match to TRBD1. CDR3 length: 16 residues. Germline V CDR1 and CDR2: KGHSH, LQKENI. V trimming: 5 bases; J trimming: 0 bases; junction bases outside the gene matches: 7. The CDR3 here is CASSEATGISYNEQFF. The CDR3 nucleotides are TGTGCCAGCTCAGAGGCGACAGGGATCTCCTACAATGAGCAGTTCTTC.

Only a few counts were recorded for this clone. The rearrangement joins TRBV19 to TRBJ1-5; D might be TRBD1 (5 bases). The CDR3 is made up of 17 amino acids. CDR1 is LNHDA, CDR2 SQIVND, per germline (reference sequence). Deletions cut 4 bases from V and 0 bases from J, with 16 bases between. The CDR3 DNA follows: TGTGCCAGTAGTACCACGGGACGGGAGCATAGCAATCAGCCCCAGCATTTT. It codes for CASSTTGREHSNQPQHF.

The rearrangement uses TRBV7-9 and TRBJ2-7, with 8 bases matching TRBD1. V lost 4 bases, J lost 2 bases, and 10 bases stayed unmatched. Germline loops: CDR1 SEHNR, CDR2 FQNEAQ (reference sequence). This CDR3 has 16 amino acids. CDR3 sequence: CASSSRRTGPTYEQYF. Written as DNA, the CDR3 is TGTGCCAGCAGCTCTAGAAGGACAGGGCCTACCTACGAGCAGTACTTC.